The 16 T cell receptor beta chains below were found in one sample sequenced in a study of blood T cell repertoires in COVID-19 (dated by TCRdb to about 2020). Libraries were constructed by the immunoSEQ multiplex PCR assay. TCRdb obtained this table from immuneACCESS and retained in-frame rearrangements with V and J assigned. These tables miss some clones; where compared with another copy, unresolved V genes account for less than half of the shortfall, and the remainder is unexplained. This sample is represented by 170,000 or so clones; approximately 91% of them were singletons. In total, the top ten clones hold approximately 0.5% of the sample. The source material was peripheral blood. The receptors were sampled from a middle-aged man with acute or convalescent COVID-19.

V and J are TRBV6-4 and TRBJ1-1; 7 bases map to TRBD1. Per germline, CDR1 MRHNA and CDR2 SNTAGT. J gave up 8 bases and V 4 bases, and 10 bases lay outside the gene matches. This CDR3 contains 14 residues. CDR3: CASSAAWDSREAFF. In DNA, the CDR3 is TGTGCCAGCAGTGCCGCCTGGGACAGTAGAGAAGCTTTCTTT.

The CDR3 region is CASSLGLAVTGELFF. CDR3 DNA sequence: TGTGCCAGCAGCTTGGGACTAGCGGTCACCGGGGAGCTGTTTTTT. The V call is TRBV5-4, the J call TRBJ2-2; 9 nucleotides match TRBD2. Looked up from germline, CDR1 is SGHNT and CDR2 is YYREEE (reference sequence). This CDR3 is 15 amino acids long. The ends lost 0 bases at V and 4 bases at J; junction bases unmatched: 1.

CDR3 nucleotide sequence: TGTGCCAGCGGTTTTCAGGGAATAAGGGAGACCCAGTACTTC. Translating gives CASGFQGIRETQYF. This rearrangement joins TRBV6-5 to TRBJ2-5; a weak D match, TRBD1 (5 bases). This CDR3 is built from 14 residues. Germline assignment: CDR1 MNHEY and CDR2 SVGAGI. The V gene lost 8 bases and the J gene lost 5 bases, with 18 bases spanning the gap.

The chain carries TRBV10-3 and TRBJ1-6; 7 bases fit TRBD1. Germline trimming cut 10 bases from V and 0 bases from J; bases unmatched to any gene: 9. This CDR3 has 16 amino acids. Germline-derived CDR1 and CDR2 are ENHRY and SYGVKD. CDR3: CATRDSLSSYNSPLHF. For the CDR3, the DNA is TGTGCCACCAGGGACAGCTTGAGCTCCTATAATTCACCCCTCCACTTT.

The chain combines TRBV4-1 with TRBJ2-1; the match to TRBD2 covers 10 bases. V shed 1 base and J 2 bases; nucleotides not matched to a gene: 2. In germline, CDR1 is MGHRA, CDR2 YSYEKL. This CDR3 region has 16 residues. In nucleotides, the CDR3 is TGCGCCAGCAGCCAAGTAGCGGGGGGAACCTACAATGAGCAGTTCTTC. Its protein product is CASSQVAGGTYNEQFF.

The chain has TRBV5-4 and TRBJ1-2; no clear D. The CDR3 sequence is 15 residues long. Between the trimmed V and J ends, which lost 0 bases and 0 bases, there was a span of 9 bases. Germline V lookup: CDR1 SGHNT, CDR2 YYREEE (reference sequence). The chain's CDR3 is CASSLDRRSNYGYTF. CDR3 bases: TGTGCCAGCAGCTTGGACAGAAGGTCTAACTATGGCTACACCTTC.

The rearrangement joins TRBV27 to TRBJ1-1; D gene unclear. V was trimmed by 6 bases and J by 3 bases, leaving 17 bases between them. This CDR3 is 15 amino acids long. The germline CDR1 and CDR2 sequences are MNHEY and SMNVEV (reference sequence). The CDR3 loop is CASRRPGSGDTEAFF. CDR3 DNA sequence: TGTGCCAGCAGAAGGCCCGGGAGTGGGGACACTGAAGCTTTCTTT.

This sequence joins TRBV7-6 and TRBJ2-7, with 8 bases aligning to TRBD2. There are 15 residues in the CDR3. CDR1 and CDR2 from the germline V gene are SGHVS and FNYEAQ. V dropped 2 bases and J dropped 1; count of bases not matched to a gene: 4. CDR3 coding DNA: TGTGCCAGCAGCTTAAACCTAGCGGGTTCCTACGAGCAGTACTTC. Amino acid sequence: CASSLNLAGSYEQYF.

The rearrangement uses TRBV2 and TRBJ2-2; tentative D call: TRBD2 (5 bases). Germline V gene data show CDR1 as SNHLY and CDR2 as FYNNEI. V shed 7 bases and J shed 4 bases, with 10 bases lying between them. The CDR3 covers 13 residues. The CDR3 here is CASNRDTTGELFF. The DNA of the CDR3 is TGTGCCAGCAATCGGGATACCACCGGGGAGCTGTTTTTT.

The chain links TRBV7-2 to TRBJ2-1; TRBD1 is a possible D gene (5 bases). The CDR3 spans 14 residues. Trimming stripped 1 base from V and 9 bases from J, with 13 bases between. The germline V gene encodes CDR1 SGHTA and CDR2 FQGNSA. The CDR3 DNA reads TGTGCCAGCAGCTTAGGATGGGGCGGAGTTGAGCAGTTCTTC. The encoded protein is CASSLGWGGVEQFF.

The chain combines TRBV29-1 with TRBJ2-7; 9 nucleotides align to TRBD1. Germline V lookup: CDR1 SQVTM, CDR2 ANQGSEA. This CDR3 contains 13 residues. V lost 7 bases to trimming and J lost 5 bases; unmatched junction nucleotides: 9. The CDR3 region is CSAGQGLIDEQYF. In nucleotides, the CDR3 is TGCAGCGCGGGACAGGGCCTTATCGACGAGCAGTACTTC.

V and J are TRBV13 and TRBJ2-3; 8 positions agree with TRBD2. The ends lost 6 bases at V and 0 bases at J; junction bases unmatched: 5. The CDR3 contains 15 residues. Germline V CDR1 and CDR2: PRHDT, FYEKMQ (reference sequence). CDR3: CASRSLAGSTDTQYF. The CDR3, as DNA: TGTGCCAGCAGATCCTTAGCGGGGAGCACAGATACGCAGTATTTT.

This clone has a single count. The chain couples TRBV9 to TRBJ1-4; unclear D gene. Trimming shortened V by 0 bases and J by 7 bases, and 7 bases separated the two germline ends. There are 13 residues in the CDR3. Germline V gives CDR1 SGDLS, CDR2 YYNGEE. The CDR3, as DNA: TGTGCCAGCAGCGTAGTGCCCAGTGAAAAACTGTTTTTT. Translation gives CASSVVPSEKLFF.

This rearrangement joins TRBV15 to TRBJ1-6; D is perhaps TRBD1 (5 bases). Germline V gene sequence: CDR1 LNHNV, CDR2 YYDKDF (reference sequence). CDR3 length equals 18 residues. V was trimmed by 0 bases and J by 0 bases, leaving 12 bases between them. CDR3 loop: CATSRDLADSSYNSPLHF. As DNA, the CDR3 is TGTGCCACCAGCAGAGATCTCGCTGACAGCTCCTATAATTCACCCCTCCACTTT.

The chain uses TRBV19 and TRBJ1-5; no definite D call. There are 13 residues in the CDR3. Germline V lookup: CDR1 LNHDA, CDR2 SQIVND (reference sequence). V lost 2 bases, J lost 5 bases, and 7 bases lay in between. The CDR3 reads CASSISLDQPQHF. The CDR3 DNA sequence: TGTGCCAGTAGTATAAGCCTCGATCAGCCCCAGCATTTT.

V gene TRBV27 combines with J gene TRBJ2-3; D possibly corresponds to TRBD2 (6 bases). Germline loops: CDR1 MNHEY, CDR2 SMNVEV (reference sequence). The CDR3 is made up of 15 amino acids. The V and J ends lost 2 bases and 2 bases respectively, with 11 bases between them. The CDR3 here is CASSLLAQYTDTQYF. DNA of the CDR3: TGTGCCAGCAGTTTACTAGCGCAGTACACAGATACGCAGTATTTT.